Listed here is a single T cell receptor beta chain. A junction end diverges from the germline sequence, so it may reflect a read error. Amplification of TCR beta CDR3 regions was performed using RNA transcripts as template. First-round RT-PCR with HTBI primers amplified the TCR CDR3 region. TCRdb re-called the multiplex PCR reads with MiXCR, one entry per CDR3 protein. The sample lists some 510,000 distinct CDR3 sequences; less than 25% were seen once. Germline CDR1 is LGHNT and CDR2 is FRNRAP. CDR3 length: 12 amino acids. The sample belongs to a study of T cells in Graves' hyperthyroidism and ophthalmopathy.

This TCR came from a man aged 18 to 35 with Graves' hyperthyroidism. The rearrangement joins TRBV12-5 to TRBJ2-3; 7 bases map to TRBD2. Sequenced sample: blood. CDR3 residues: CANGLGGTPAYF. DNA for the CDR3: TGTGCTAATGGTTTGGGGGGGACTCCCGCGTATTTT.